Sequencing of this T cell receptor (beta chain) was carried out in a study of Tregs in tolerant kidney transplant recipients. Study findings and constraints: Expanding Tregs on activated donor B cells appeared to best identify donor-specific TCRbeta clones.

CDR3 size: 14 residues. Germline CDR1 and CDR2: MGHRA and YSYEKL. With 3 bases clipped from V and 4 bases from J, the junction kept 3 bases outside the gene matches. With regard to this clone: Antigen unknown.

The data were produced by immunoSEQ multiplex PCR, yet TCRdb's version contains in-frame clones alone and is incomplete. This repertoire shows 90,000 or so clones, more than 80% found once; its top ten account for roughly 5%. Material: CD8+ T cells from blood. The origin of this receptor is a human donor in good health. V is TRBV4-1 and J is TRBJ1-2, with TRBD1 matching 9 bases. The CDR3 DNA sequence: TGCGCCAGCAGCCAGGGGACAGGGTCCTATGGCTACACCTTC. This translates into CASSQGTGSYGYTF.